This TCR beta chain appears in the sequencing data of a study of shared clonotypes between healthy human individuals. Sequencing used immunoSEQ multiplex PCR; TCRdb keeps in-frame clones, though not all of them. Among approximately 980,000 clones listed, more than 75% were seen once. This CDR3 contains 13 residues. Sequenced sample: memory CD4+ T cells sorted from blood. The subset denotes: CD45RA-negative fraction. The clonotype was recovered from a man aged 18 to 35 in good health. J is TRBJ2-7 and V is TRBV7-5; the listed D gene, TRBD2, was not tested against the DNA. TRBV7-5 constitutes a pseudogene. This CDR3 is CARSLARDPEQYF. The CDR3 DNA sequence: TGTGCCAGAAGCTTAGCGCGGGATCCCGAGCAGTACTTC.